The text below deals with one TCR beta chain. What it recognizes is unknown. This sample is part of a study of monozygotic twins with inflammatory bowel disease. Study observations and caveats: No discrimination was achieved between different T cell subtypes. Support for a single strong signal or clonotype associated with IBD was absent.

CDR3 length: 17 amino acids. Incorporation of UMIs carrying a 6-nucleotide sample barcode was performed by template switching. TCRdb reprocessed the 5' RACE reads, with one entry per CDR3 protein and no DNA. The table lists 150,000 or so distinct CDR3 sequences. The clonotype originates from a human donor with ulcerative colitis or Crohn's disease, or a healthy co-twin of an affected twin (not recorded which). The specimen sequenced was blood. The chain has TRBV12-3 or TRBV12-4 and TRBJ2-1; the TCRdb call, TRBD2, lacks DNA for checking. The CDR3 loop reads CASSLALLAGDLGEQFF.